This TCR beta chain was documented in a study of blood T cell repertoires in COVID-19. Individuals in the exposed group had encountered a COVID-19 case within 2 weeks preceding study entry. Authors' methods: Estimates of nucleated cell counts were drawn from the amplification of reference gene primers. Some clones are missing from TCRdb's copy, which holds only in-frame ones; the method was immunoSEQ multiplex PCR. V and J calls and clone size are those listed in that table; D and trimming were worked out from the DNA. The repertoire consists of around 270,000 clones, with around nine tenths occurring once and the leading ten covering around 3.1%. The germline CDR1 and CDR2 sequences are MDHEN and SYDVKM. The CDR3 sequence is 15 residues long. Trimming left V 3 bases short and J 7 bases short, with 13 bases between.

Sequencing was carried out using PBMCs or T cells enriched from blood (not recorded which). The TCR originated in a woman aged 40 to 49 who had been exposed to COVID-19. V usage is TRBV28 and J usage is TRBJ1-6; no definite D call. CDR3 nucleotides: TGTGCCAGCAGTTTCCGCGCATACGGGAATTCACCCCTCCACTTT. Protein sequence: CASSFRAYGNSPLHF.